The text below deals with one TCR beta chain. This sample stems from a study of blood T cell repertoires in COVID-19. Repertoires were generated with immunoSEQ multiplex PCR, while TCRdb's copy carries only in-frame clones and drops some. The sample has roughly 68,000 clones, approximately 87% seen once; the top ten hold around a sixth. Germline V gives CDR1 MGHRA, CDR2 YSYEKL. V was clipped by 0 bases and J by 4 bases; unmatched bases: 5. This CDR3 spans 16 amino acids. The chain has TRBV4-1 and TRBJ2-7; 11 bases are a match to TRBD2. The sequenced sample consisted of peripheral blood. The receptor was derived from a woman older than 75 with acute or convalescent COVID-19. CDR3: CASSQDMTSGTYEQYF. CDR3 sequence (DNA): TGCGCCAGCAGCCAAGATATGACTAGCGGGACGTACGAGCAGTACTTC.